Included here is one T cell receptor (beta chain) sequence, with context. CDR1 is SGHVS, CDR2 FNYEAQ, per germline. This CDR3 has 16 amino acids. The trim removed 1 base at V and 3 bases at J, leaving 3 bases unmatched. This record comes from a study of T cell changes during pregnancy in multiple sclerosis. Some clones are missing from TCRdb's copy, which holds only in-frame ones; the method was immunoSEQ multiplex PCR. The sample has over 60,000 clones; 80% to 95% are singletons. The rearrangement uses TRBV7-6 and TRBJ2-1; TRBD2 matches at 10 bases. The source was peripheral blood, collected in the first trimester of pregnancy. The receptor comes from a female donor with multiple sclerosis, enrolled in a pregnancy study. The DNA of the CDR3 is TGTGCCAGCAGCTTAGGGAGCGGGGGGGACTACAATGAGCAGTTCTTC. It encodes CASSLGSGGDYNEQFF.